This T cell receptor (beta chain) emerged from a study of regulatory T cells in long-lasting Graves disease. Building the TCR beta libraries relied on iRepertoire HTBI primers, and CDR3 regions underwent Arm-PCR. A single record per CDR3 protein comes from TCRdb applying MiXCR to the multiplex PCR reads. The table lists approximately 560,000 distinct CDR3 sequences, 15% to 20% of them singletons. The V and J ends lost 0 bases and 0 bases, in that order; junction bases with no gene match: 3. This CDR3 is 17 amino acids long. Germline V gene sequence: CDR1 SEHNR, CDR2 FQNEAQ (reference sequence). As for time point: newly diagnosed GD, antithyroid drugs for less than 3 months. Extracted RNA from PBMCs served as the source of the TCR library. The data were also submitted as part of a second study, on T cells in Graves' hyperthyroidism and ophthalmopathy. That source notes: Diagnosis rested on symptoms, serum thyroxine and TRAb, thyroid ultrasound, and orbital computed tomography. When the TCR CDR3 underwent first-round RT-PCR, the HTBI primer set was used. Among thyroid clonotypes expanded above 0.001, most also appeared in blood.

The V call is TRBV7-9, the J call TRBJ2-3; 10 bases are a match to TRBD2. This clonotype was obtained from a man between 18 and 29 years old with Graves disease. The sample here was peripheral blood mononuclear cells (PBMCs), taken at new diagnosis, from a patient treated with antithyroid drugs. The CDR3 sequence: CASSLASTSGSTDTQYF. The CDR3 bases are TGTGCCAGCAGCTTAGCGTCGACTAGCGGGAGCACAGATACGCAGTATTTT.